The clone carrying this T cell receptor (beta chain) turned up a few times. Antigen unknown. Amplification by 5'RACE using constant-segment primers produced TCR alpha and TCR beta cDNA libraries that carried sample barcodes and UMIs. TCRdb redid the calling of the 5' RACE reads with MiXCR, one entry per CDR3 protein. The sample has roughly 240,000 distinct CDR3 sequences, 15% to 20% seen once. Germline values: CDR1 SGHVS, CDR2 FQNEAQ. V lost 1 base, J lost 3 bases, and 11 bases lay in between. This CDR3 spans 15 amino acids. This specimen comes from a study of T-cell memory formation after mild COVID-19. Whole-study findings and limits: The SARS-CoV-2 specificity of second-wave clones reaching peak at day 37 remained unverified.

Sequenced material: PBMCs or a T cell subset sorted from them (not recorded which). The genes are TRBV7-8 and TRBJ2-3; a weak D match, TRBD2 (5 bases). The sequence derives from a man aged 18 to 29 who had mild COVID-19 (a few samples of this study predate the infection). Cell type and time point are not known. Here the CDR3 reads CASSLDGVWTDTQYF. The CDR3 coding sequence is TGTGCCAGCAGCTTAGACGGGGTGTGGACAGATACGCAGTATTTT.